This T cell receptor beta chain stems from a study of vaccination and CD4 T cells after COVID-19. Turning to the study itself: Once diagnosed, patients had post-COVID samples drawn a median roughly 97 days later (range 35 to 161). Overlapping spike pools from SARS-CoV-2 and HCoV-NL63, HCoV-OC43 and HCoV-229E served as culture stimuli. Study-level results: Convalescent patients saw a median around 83% of their reactive clones show up only after vaccination.

Sequenced with the Oncomine TCR Beta short-read assay was DNA taken from cultured CD4+ T cells. TCRdb fed the PCR reads into MiXCR, producing one record per CDR3 protein. The sample lists about 20,000 distinct CDR3 sequences, approximately 50% occurring once. CDR3 length equals 14 residues. Unmatched junction bases numbered 5, after V lost 7 bases and J lost 7 bases. From germline, CDR1 is MNHEY and CDR2 SMNVEV (reference sequence). Treatment specified: roughly ten-day PBMC culture with coronavirus spike peptide pools or control peptides (ViraFEST assay). Points on this clonotype: The antigen remains undetermined.

The chain couples TRBV27 to TRBJ1-6; TRBD1 matches at 9 bases. Sample: CD4+ T cells from blood, cultured in vitro. This receptor was identified in a human donor who had recovered from COVID-19. The CDR3 nucleotides are TGTGCCAGCAACCGACAGGGGGGAAATTCACCCCTCCACTTT. Translation gives CASNRQGGNSPLHF.